Sequencing of this TCR beta chain was carried out in a study of CD8 T cells in ankylosing spondylitis. Germline CDR1 and CDR2: SGHTA and FQGNSA. V dropped 2 bases and J dropped 1 base, with 9 bases sitting between them. This CDR3 region has 15 residues. Study conclusions and caveats: Seemingly characteristic of ankylosing spondylitis blood was a TCR beta motif consisting of roughly 8 highly homologous variants. Earlier work had already found some motif variants in reactive arthritis synovial fluid and blood. Disease-linked clones, CD8+, were relatively rare in peripheral blood. As reported, disease-linked clones showed significant enrichment in matched ankylosing spondylitis synovial fluid.

This clonotype came up a few times. Antigen unknown. Using its own MiXCR run on the 5' RACE reads, TCRdb lists one record per CDR3 protein. The top ten hold 16% of the sample, which has roughly 190,000 distinct CDR3 sequences, 9.5% to 15% seen once. V gene TRBV7-2 combines with J gene TRBJ2-1; D gene ambiguous. Specimen: blood, either unsorted or a sorted T cell fraction (not recorded which). This receptor was obtained from a male donor with ankylosing spondylitis or in good health (not recorded which). The CDR3 here is CASSLNGPSYNEQFF. The DNA for the CDR3 is TGTGCCAGCAGCTTAAACGGTCCGTCCTACAATGAGCAGTTCTTC. Using reference TRBV7-2 and TRBJ2-1 for the parts outside the CDR3, the full variable domain is GAGVSQSPSNKVTEKGKDVELRCDPISGHTALYWYRQSLGQGLEFLIYFQGNSAPDKSGLPSDRFSAERTGGSVSTLTIQRTQQEDSAVYLCASSLNGPSYNEQFFGPGTRLTVL.